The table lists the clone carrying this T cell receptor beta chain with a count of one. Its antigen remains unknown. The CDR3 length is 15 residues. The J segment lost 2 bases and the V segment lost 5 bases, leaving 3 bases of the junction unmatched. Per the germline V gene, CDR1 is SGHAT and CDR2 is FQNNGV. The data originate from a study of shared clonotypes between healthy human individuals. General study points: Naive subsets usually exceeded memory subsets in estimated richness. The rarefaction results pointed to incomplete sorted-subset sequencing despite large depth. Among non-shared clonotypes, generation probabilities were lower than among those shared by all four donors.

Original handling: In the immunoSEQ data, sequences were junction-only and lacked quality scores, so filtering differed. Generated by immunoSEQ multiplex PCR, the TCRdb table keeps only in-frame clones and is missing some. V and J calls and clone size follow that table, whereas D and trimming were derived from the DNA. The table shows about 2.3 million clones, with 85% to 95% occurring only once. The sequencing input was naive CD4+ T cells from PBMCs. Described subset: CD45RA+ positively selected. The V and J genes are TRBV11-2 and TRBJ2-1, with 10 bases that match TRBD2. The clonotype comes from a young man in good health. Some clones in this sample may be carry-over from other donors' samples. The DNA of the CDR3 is TGTGCCAGCAGCCGGACTAGCGGTACCTACAATGAGCAGTTCTTC. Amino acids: CASSRTSGTYNEQFF.